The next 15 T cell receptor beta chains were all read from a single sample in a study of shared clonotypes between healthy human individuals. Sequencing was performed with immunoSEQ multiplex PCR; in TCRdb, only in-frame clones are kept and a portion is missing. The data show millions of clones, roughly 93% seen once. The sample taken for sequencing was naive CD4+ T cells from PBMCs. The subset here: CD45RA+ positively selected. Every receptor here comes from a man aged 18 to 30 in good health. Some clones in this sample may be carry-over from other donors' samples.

CDR3 nucleotide sequence: TGTGCCAGCAGTTTTGTTTTCGGCCATGAAAAACTGTTTTTT. It translates to CASSFVFGHEKLFF. V usage is TRBV28 and J usage is TRBJ1-4; the D is unclear. Trimming shortened V by 3 bases and J by 6 bases, and 11 bases separated the two germline ends. Germline V gives CDR1 MDHEN, CDR2 SYDVKM. The CDR3 is 14 residues long.

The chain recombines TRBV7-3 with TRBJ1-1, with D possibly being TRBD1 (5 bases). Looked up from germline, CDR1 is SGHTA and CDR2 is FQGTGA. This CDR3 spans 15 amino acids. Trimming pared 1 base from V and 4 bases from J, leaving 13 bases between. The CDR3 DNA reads TGTGCCAGCAGCTTAAACGGATTGGGGGGCACTGAAGCTTTCTTT. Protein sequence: CASSLNGLGGTEAFF.

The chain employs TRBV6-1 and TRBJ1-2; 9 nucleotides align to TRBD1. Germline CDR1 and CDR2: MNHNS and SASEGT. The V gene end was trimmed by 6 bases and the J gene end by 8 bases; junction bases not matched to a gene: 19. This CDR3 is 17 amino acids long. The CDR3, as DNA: TGTGCCAGCAGGGAAAGAAGGTGGGGACAGGGAGACTCCGGCTACACCTTC. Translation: CASRERRWGQGDSGYTF.

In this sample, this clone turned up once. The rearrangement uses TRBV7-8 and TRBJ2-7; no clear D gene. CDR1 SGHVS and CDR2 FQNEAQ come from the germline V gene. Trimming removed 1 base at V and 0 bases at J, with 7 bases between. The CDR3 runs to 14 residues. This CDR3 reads CASSLGLASYEQYF. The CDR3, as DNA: TGTGCCAGCAGCTTAGGGTTAGCCTCCTACGAGCAGTACTTC.

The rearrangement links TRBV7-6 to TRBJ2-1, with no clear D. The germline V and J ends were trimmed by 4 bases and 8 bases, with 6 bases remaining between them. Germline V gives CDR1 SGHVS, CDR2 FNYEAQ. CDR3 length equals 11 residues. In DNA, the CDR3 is TGTGCCAGCAGCTCTCCCCATGAGCAGTTCTTC. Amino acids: CASSSPHEQFF.

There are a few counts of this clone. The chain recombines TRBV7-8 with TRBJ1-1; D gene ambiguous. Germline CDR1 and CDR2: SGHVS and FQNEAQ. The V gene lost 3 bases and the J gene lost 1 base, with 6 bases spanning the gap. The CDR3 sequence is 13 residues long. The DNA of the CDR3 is TGTGCCAGCAGCTTCAGACAGAACACTGAAGCTTTCTTT. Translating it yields CASSFRQNTEAFF.

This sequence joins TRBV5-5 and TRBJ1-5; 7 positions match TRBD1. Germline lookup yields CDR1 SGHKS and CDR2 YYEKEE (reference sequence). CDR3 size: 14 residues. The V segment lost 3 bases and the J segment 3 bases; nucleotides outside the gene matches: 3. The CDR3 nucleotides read TGTGCCAGCAGCTCGGGACAGTACAATCAGCCCCAGCATTTT. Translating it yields CASSSGQYNQPQHF.

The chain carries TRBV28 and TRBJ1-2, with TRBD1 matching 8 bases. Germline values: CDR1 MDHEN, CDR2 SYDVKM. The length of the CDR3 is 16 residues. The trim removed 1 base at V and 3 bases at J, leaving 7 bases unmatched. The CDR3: CASSLLGTGHDYGYTF. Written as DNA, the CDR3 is TGTGCCAGCAGTTTATTAGGGACAGGTCATGACTATGGCTACACCTTC.

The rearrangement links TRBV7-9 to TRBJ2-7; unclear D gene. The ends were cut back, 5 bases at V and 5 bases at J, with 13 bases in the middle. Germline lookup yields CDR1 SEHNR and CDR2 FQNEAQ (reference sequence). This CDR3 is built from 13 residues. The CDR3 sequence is CASSRDPGHEQYF. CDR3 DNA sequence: TGTGCCAGCAGCCGCGATCCCGGTCACGAGCAGTACTTC.

The DNA of the CDR3 is TGTGCCAGCAGTTTATTGGATCGAGCGACCACCGGGGAGCTGTTTTTT. Translation: CASSLLDRATTGELFF. The chain carries TRBV27 and TRBJ2-2; D remains unclear. This CDR3 region has 16 residues. Trimming took 1 base from V and 4 from J, leaving 13 bases between them. Germline values: CDR1 MNHEY, CDR2 SMNVEV (reference sequence).

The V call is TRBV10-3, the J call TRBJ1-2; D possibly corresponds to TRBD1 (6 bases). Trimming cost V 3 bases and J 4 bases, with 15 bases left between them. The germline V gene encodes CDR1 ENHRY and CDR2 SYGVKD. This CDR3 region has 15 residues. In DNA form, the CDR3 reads TGTGCCATCAGTGACGGGACAAGGGGAGCCTATGGCTACACCTTC. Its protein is CAISDGTRGAYGYTF.

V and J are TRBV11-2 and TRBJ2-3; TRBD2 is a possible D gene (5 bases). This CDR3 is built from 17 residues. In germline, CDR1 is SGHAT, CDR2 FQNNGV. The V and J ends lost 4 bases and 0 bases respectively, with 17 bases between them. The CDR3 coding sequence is TGTGCCAGCAGCTCGGGCGGGTGGCTCTTTAGCACAGATACGCAGTATTTT. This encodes CASSSGGWLFSTDTQYF.

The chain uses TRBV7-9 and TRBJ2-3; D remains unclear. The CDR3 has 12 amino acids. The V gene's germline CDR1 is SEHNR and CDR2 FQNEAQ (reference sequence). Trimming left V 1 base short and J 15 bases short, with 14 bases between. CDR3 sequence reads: CASSLEFGLYYF. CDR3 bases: TGTGCCAGCAGCTTAGAATTCGGGTTATACTATTTT.

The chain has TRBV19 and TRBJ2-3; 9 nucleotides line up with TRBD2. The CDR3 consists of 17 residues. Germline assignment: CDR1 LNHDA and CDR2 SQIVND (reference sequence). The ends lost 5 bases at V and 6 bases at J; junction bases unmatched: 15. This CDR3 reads CASSSPNLAGFVDTQYF. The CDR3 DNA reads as TGTGCCAGTAGTTCCCCGAATCTAGCGGGATTCGTCGATACGCAGTATTTT.

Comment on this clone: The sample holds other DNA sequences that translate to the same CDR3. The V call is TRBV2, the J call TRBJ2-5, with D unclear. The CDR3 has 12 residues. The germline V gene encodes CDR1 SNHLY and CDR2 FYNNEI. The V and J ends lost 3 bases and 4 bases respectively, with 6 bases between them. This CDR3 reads CASSEGRETQYF. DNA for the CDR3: TGTGCCAGCAGTGAGGGCAGAGAGACCCAGTACTTC.